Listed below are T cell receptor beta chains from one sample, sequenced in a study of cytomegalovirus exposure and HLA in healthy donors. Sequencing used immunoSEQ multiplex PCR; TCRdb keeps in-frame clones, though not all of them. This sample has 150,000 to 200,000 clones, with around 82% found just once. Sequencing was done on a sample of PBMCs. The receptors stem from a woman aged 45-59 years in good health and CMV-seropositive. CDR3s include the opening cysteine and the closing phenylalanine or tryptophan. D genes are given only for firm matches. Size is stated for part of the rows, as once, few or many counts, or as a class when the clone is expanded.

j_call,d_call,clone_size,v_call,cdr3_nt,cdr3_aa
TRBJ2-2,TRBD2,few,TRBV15,TGTGCCACCAGCAGAGAGTCGGGGGGTCTGACCGGGGAGCTGTTTTTT,CATSRESGGLTGELFF
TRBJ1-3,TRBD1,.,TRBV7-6,TGTGCCAGCAGCTACGGGTCCGGGACAGAGAACACCATATATTTT,CASSYGSGTENTIYF
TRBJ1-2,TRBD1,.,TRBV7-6,TGTGCCAGCAGTCCTGGACAGGGAGGCTACACCTTC,CASSPGQGGYTF
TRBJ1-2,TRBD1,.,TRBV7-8,TGTGCCAGCAGCCCCGGGACAGGGCGGGGCTACACCTTC,CASSPGTGRGYTF
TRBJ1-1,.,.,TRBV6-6,TGTGCCAGCAGTTCTCACCCCCGGTCCAACACTGAAGCTTTCTTT,CASSSHPRSNTEAFF
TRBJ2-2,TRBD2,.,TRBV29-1,TGCAGCGCCCCCCGGGGGGACCACACCGGGGAGCTGTTTTTT,CSAPRGDHTGELFF
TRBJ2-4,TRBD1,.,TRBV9,TGTGCCAGCAGCGTAGGAGGGGGCACGGACATTCAGTACTTC,CASSVGGGTDIQYF
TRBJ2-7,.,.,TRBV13,TGTGCCAGCAGCTTAGGAGGCCAGGGCTCCTACGAGCAGTACTTC,CASSLGGQGSYEQYF
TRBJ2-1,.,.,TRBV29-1,TGCAGCGCCTCAGACAATGAGCAGTTCTTC,CSASDNEQFF
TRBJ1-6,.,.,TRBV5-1,TGCGCCAGCAGCCTTAGGCTACAGGGTGGTAATTCACCCCTCCACTTT,CASSLRLQGGNSPLHF
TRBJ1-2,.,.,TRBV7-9,TGTGCCAGCAGCCCTTACCGGGAATCCTATGGCTACACCTTC,CASSPYRESYGYTF
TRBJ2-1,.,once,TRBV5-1,TGCGCCAGCAGCTACCAACAGGAGCAGTTCTTC,CASSYQQEQFF
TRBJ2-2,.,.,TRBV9,TGTGCCAGCAGCCCTTACCAGCGGTCGCGGACCGGGGAGCTGTTTTTT,CASSPYQRSRTGELFF
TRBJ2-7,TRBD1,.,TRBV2,TGTGCCAGCAGTTTGGGACAGGGGGCCTCCTACGAGCAGTACTTC,CASSLGQGASYEQYF
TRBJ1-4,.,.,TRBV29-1,TGCAGCGCTGAGAGAGGTGAAAAACTGTTTTTT,CSAERGEKLFF
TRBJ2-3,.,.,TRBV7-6,TGTGCCAGCAGCAAGGGGGGCACAGATACGCAGTATTTT,CASSKGGTDTQYF
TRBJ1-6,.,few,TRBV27,TGTGCCAGCAGTTTCTACGGGGTAGATAATTCACCCCTCCACTTT,CASSFYGVDNSPLHF
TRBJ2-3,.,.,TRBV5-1,TGCGCCAGCAGCTTAAGAAGCGGGCCCCACCTGGGTGCGCAGTATTTT,CASSLRSGPHLGAQYF
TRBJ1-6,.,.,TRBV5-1,TGCGCCAGCAGCTTGGGGAGGGCGGAATCACCCCTCCACTTT,CASSLGRAESPLHF
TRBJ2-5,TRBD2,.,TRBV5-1,TGCGCCAGCAGCCGGGGGGGCCAAGAGACCCAGTACTTC,CASSRGGQETQYF
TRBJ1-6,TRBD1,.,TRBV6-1,TGTGCCAGCAGTGAAGCGAGGACAGGACCCATTTCACCCCTCCACTTT,CASSEARTGPISPLHF
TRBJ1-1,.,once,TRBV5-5,TGTGCCAGCAGCTTGGCCCTCAGGACTGAAGCTTTCTTT,CASSLALRTEAFF
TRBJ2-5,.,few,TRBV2,TGTGCCAGCACGGCTAGTGTGGAGACCCAGTACTTC,CASTASVETQYF
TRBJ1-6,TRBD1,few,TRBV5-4,TGTGCCAGCAGCTTGGGCCAGGGGGCTAATTCACCCCTCCACTTT,CASSLGQGANSPLHF
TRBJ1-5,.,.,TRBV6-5,TGTGCCAGCAGAACAAGGGCGACGGGGAATCAGCCCCAGCATTTT,CASRTRATGNQPQHF
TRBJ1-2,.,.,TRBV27,TGTGCCAGCAGTCCCCGCGCATCGTATGGCTACACCTTC,CASSPRASYGYTF
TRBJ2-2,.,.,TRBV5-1,TGCGCCAGCCTAAGGGGTATAGGAGACACCGGGGAGCTGTTTTTT,CASLRGIGDTGELFF
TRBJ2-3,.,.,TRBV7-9,TGTGCCAGCAGCTTAGCGGAAGGGGGAGATACGAAGTATTTT,CASSLAEGGDTKYF
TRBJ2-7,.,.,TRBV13,TGTGCCAGCAGCTTGGGGGCAAAGATGGACTTC,CASSLGAKMDF
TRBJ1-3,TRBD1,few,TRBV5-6,TGTGCCAGCAGTGACCGGGACAGGGTCTCTGGAAACACCATATATTTT,CASSDRDRVSGNTIYF
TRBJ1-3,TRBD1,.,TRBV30,TGTGCCTGGACAGGGGGTGGAAACACCATATATTTT,CAWTGGGNTIYF
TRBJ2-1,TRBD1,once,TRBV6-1,TGTGCCAGCAGTGAAGCCTCAAGCGGGACAGGGTGGGGCAATGAGCAGTTCTTC,CASSEASSGTGWGNEQFF
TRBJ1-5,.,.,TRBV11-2,TGTGCCAGCAGTGTCCAAAGAGGGCAGCCCCAGCATTTT,CASSVQRGQPQHF
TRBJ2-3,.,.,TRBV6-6,TGTGCCAGCATGAGAGATACGCAGTATTTT,CASMRDTQYF
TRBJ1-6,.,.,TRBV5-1,TGCGCCAGCAGCTTGGGACAGCGAAATTCACCCCTCCACTTT,CASSLGQRNSPLHF
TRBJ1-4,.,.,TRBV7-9,TGTGCCAGCAGCTATAAACAGGGTTTTAATGAAAAACTGTTTTTT,CASSYKQGFNEKLFF
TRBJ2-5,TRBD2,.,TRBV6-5,TGTGCCAGCAGTTACCCTGGAGCGGGACGGACCCAGTACTTC,CASSYPGAGRTQYF
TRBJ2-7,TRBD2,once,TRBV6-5,TGTGCCACTGGAGGTTTGGGGGGGACCTACGAGCAGTACTTC,CATGGLGGTYEQYF
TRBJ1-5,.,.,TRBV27,TGTGCCAGCAGTTTCCGGGGTCAGCCCCAGCATTTT,CASSFRGQPQHF
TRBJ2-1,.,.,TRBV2,TGTGCCAGCAGTGAAGAGGGACACCCGAGCTCCTACAATGAGCAGTTCTTC,CASSEEGHPSSYNEQFF